A single TCR beta chain is shown here with its context. Its recognized antigen is unknown. One end of the junction varies from germline; a read error may be responsible. The sample is drawn from a study of T cells in Graves' hyperthyroidism and ophthalmopathy (dated by TCRdb to between 2017 and 2020). Notes on the research overall: Peripheral blood samples were taken at initial diagnosis, before any treatment was given. The 100 or so discovery patients were randomly split 7:3 into training and test sets. TCR V-J signatures able to tell the groups apart were searched for in a discovery cohort of 90 to 100 patients, of whom 40 to 45 had Graves' ophthalmopathy and some 60 had stable Graves' hyperthyroidism. The paper reports TCR Vbeta CDR3 sequencing of over 130 peripheral blood samples: some 44 ophthalmopathy, under 80 hyperthyroidism and approximately 17 progressor patients. An independent validation cohort of under 20 hyperthyroidism patients and roughly 16 patients who later progressed to ophthalmopathy tested prospective prediction of ophthalmopathy. After blood sampling, hyperthyroidism patients were treated with methimazole at a starting dose of 30 mg daily, and ophthalmopathy patients were treated with high-dose intravenous methylprednisolone. The study also compared thyroid tissue and blood T-cell repertoires from five or six Graves' hyperthyroidism patients. Broader findings and caveats from the paper: Most expanded thyroid clonotypes (frequency above 0.001) were also detected in blood, suggesting blood repertoires may reflect thyroid immune responses. No statistical method was used to set the sample size in advance, and investigators knew the group allocation. In cross-validation, a model built on a 13 V-J signature told ophthalmopathy apart from stable hyperthyroidism with approximately 90% sensitivity and approximately 84% specificity, and in testing the same model reached 80%/75%. During validation, the model predicted progression to ophthalmopathy a median of approximately 7 months ahead of onset, with roughly 65% sensitivity and 72.22% specificity.

The TCR beta CDR3 regions were amplified from RNA transcripts. The TCR CDR3 was subjected to a first round of RT-PCR using the HTBI primer set and the Qiagen OneStep RT-PCR kit. Libraries were constructed in a second round of multiplex PCR, after which size selection and purification were carried out. The libraries were sequenced on an Illumina HiSeq2000 using paired-end 100 bp reads. Processing in the source paper ran as follows. SOAPnuke was used to process the raw data, removing reads that contained adapters or uncalled bases, had a mean Phred below 15, or lacked an exact match to the constant primer or identifier. COPE v1.2.5 was used to merge the high-quality paired reads, and each unique nucleotide sequence was defined as a clonotype. MiTCR v1.1 was used to align clonotypes to the IMGT TRBV, TRBD and TRBJ reference segments. Only V-J combinations with frequency above 0.0001, covering 99% to 99.2% of repertoires, were analysed. A TCS score was defined as the ratio between F50 (clonal expansion) and ExV (chaos), using BLOSUM62-based TCRdist between CDR3 peptides within each V-J. Welch's t-statistics and random forest reduced around 550 V-J features to under 15, which were used in a naive Bayes classifier (R e1071). TCRdb cleaned the public reads at Q25 with fastp, built clones with MiXCR and kept in-frame beta chains. Rows with one shared CDR3 protein collapse into an entry with the most common genes and DNA. The V and J calls, along with clone size, are taken from TCRdb and not from the paper's own processing. This sample lists about 400,000 distinct CDR3 sequences; 20% to 25% were detected once. The ten largest clones capture around 79% of the sample.

The CDR1 and CDR2 encoded by the germline V gene are MDHEN and SYDVKM. The cysteine opens and the phenylalanine closes a CDR3 of 13 amino acids. Kept here is only the CDR3 DNA, which spans 39 bases and is read in frame from base 1. Stable Graves' hyperthyroidism was defined as no progression to ophthalmopathy during 18 months of follow-up. The hyperthyroidism patients were between 18 and 65 years old and newly diagnosed, with a disease duration of less than 2 months. The study excluded patients with uncontrolled infections, other autoimmune diseases, pregnancy or lactation. Clinical symptoms, serum thyroxine and TRAb, thyroid ultrasound, and orbital computed tomography formed the basis for the diagnoses. PBMCs were separated from roughly 10 ml of fresh peripheral blood using Ficoll-Paque density gradient centrifugation. Trizol reagent was used to extract total RNA, and RNA quality was then checked on an Agilent 2100 Bioanalyzer.

The rearrangement joined TRBV28 to TRBJ1-1; too little of a D gene remains to name it. The sample taken for sequencing was blood. This receptor was obtained from a man aged 50-59 years with Graves' hyperthyroidism. CDR3 sequence: CASSQEPNTEAFF. DNA sequence: TGCGCCAGCAGCCAAGAGCCGAACACTGAAGCTTTCTTT.